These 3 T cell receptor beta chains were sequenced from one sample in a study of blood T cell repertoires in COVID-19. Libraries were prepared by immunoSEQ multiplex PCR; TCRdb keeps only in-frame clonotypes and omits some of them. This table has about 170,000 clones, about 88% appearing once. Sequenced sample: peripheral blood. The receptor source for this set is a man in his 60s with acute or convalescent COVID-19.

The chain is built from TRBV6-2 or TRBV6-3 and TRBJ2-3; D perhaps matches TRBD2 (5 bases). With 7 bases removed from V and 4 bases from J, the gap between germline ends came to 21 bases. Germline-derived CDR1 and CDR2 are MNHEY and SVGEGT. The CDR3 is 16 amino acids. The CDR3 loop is CASTPRGRHAADTQYF. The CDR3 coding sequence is TGTGCCAGCACCCCCCGCGGGCGACATGCAGCAGATACGCAGTATTTT.

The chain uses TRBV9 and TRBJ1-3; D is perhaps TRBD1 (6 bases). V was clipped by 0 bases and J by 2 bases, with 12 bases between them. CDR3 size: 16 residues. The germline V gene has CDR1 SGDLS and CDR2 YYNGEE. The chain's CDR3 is CASSVALAGAGNTIYF. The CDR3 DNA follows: TGTGCCAGCAGCGTAGCTCTGGCAGGGGCTGGAAACACCATATATTTT.

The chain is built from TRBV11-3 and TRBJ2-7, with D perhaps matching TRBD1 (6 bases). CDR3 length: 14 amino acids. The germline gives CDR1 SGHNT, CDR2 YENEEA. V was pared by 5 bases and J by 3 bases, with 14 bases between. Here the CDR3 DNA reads TGTGCCAGCAGCCTCGACAGGCCGTACTACGAGCAGTACGTC. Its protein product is CASSLDRPYYEQYV.